The present entry profiles one TCR beta chain with its context. There is no known antigen for this receptor. Qualities for individual bases were not recorded, and no much larger clone is one base off. The protocol used for the library was the immunoSEQ multiplex PCR assay. Regarding the original processing steps: Richness and clonality were used to summarize the repertoires, and clones that significantly expanded or contracted between pre- and post-therapy samples were identified. TCRdb retrieved this table from immuneACCESS and kept in-frame rearrangements only. Not all clones are present; in checked studies, unresolved V genes account for under half, and no reason is known for the remainder. Clone size and the V and J calls come from that table; the DNA yielded D and trimming. The sample table contains under 50,000 clones; only one count was recorded for 85% to 90% of them. In total, the top ten clones hold 3% to 4% of the sample.

V is clipped by 5 bases and J by 4 bases, and the sequence between their germline boundaries is 11 bases long. Reading from cysteine to phenylalanine, the CDR3 counts 13 amino acids. Left in the record is the CDR3 DNA by itself, 39 bases read in frame from the first base. CDR1 and CDR2 were assigned from the germline V gene as SGHAT and FQNNGV. This specimen's time point label, per the study, means: pretherapy, before neoadjuvant immune checkpoint inhibitors. The samples were taken from NEOSTAR, a phase 2 randomized trial in operable NSCLC that tested neoadjuvant nivolumab or nivolumab plus ipilimumab, followed by surgery. This record belongs to a study of neoadjuvant nivolumab and ipilimumab in lung cancer (dated by TCRdb to 2019 to 2021). Background for the entire study: Intravenous nivolumab was dosed at 3 mg/kg on days 1, 15 and 29, and in the combination arm ipilimumab 1 mg/kg was added on day 1 only. The primary endpoint of the trial was the rate of major pathologic response (MPR) in the intention-to-treat population of each study arm. A total of just under 45 patients with operable NSCLC were treated in the trial, with approximately 23 randomized to nivolumab monotherapy and about 21 randomized to nivolumab plus ipilimumab. TCR repertoires in pretherapy (baseline) peripheral blood were compared with TCR repertoires in tumors resected at surgery after neoadjuvant immune checkpoint blockade. Matched pretherapy and resected tumor pairs were analyzed from seven patients, of whom four had been treated with nivolumab and three with nivolumab plus ipilimumab. Study-wide conclusions, independent of this receptor: From pretherapy to surgery, tumor T-cell richness and clonality increased in three of three dual-therapy tumors but in only two of four nivolumab-treated tumors. No significant correlation was found between TCR clonality and pathologic tumor regression, and only a single major-pathologic-response sample was available for the analysis of TCR clonality versus pathologic tumor regression. Richness in tumors resected after neoadjuvant therapy showed a positive correlation with pretherapy blood TCR richness (Spearman R ~ 0.8). A small number of samples underwent TCR sequencing. Greater TCR richness and clonality were observed in resected tumors than in tumor-adjacent uninvolved lung, and increases were observed in more dual-therapy-treated tumors.

The chain couples TRBV11-2 to TRBJ1-1; TRBD1 might be the D gene, on 5 matching bases. This sample comprised blood, obtained before neoadjuvant nivolumab, alone or with ipilimumab. This clonotype originated in an adult with non-small cell lung cancer. Some clones in this sample may be carry-over from other donors' samples. The bases read TGTGCCAGCAGCCAGGAAAGGGGCACTGAAGCTTTCTTT. Its protein reads: CASSQERGTEAFF.